This entry lists 18 T cell receptor beta chains sequenced from one sample in a study of shared clonotypes between healthy human individuals. Naive CD8 cells lacked CD45RO, underwent positive selection for CCR7 and left out terminally differentiated effector memory CD45RA+ cells. Profiling relied on immunoSEQ multiplex PCR, and the TCRdb table lists in-frame clones only, not all of them. The sample lists approximately 2,200,000 clones; roughly 91% were seen once. The sequencing input was naive CD8+ T cells from PBMCs. Receptor source: a man younger than 30 in good health. Some clones in this sample may be carry-over from other donors' samples.

The gene calls are TRBV27 and TRBJ2-1; the D is unclear. The CDR3 is made up of 17 amino acids. With 5 bases removed from V and 3 bases from J, the gap between germline ends came to 20 bases. The germline gives CDR1 MNHEY, CDR2 SMNVEV (reference sequence). CDR3 sequence reads: CASSPRTRTANYNEQFF. CDR3 DNA: TGTGCCAGCAGTCCTCGGACGCGGACCGCGAACTACAATGAGCAGTTCTTC.

J is TRBJ2-6 and V is TRBV19, with a possible D match to TRBD1 (5 bases). Germline CDR1 LNHDA, CDR2 SQIVND (reference sequence). This CDR3 is built from 16 residues. Trimming removed 5 bases from V and 2 bases from J, with 13 bases in between. The CDR3 DNA follows: TGTGCCAGTAGTCCGCCCAGGGTCCCTGGGGCCAACGTCCTGACTTTC. Translated: CASSPPRVPGANVLTF.

The gene calls are TRBV4-1 and TRBJ2-7; perhaps TRBD2 as D (5 bases). Trimming removed 0 bases from V and 6 bases from J, with 12 bases in between. The V gene's germline CDR1 is MGHRA and CDR2 YSYEKL. The CDR3 is made up of 14 amino acids. Here the CDR3 DNA reads TGCGCCAGCAGCCAAGAAAGGGATCGGGGCGAGCAGTACTTC. Translating it yields CASSQERDRGEQYF.

As regards this clone: This sample also contains other DNA sequences that code for the same CDR3. The V gene is TRBV19, the J gene TRBJ2-7; the D is unclear. This CDR3 is 14 amino acids long. Germline assignment: CDR1 LNHDA and CDR2 SQIVND (reference sequence). The V end was cut by 4 bases, the J end by 1 base, with 11 bases between. CDR3 protein: CASSSRTRSYEQYF. The DNA for the CDR3 is TGTGCCAGTAGTAGCCGGACGCGATCCTACGAGCAGTACTTC. Drawing the rest from reference TRBV19 and TRBJ2-7, the complete variable domain is DGGITQSPKYLFRKEGQNVTLSCEQNLNHDAMYWYRQDPGQGLRLIYYSQIVNDFQKGDIAEGYSVSREKKESFPLTVTSAQKNPTAFYLCASSSRTRSYEQYFGPGTRLTVT.

This clone was observed a single time. The chain has TRBV28 and TRBJ2-7; possible D gene TRBD1, 5 bases. CDR1 MDHEN and CDR2 SYDVKM come from the germline V gene. V gave up 9 bases and J gave up 2 bases, with 14 bases separating them. CDR3 length: 13 residues. The CDR3 DNA is TGTGCCAGTGAATCGGACAAAACCTACGAGCAGTACTTC. Translation: CASESDKTYEQYF.

Comments on this clone: The same CDR3 arises from other DNA sequences in this sample as well. The chain combines TRBV27 with TRBJ2-7; D is unclear. This CDR3 is 13 amino acids long. V shed 3 bases and J shed 2 bases, with 8 bases lying between them. CDR1 is MNHEY and CDR2 is SMNVEV in the germline V gene (reference sequence). The CDR3 is CASSFSKTYEQYF. As DNA, the CDR3 is TGTGCCAGCAGTTTCTCCAAGACCTACGAGCAGTACTTC.

The gene calls are TRBV28 and TRBJ2-2; maybe TRBD2 (5 bases). CDR1 and CDR2 (germline): MDHEN, SYDVKM. Trimming left V 2 bases short and J 7 bases short, with 20 bases between. CDR3 length: 17 amino acids. In nucleotides, the CDR3 is TGTGCCAGCAGTTTACGCCCCGGACTGGGGTATGGCGGGGAGCTGTTTTTT. Its protein is CASSLRPGLGYGGELFF.

The rearrangement links TRBV2 to TRBJ2-2; TRBD2 might be the D (5 bases). Germline V gene sequence: CDR1 SNHLY, CDR2 FYNNEI. CDR3 length: 16 residues. V was cut by 3 bases and J by 6 bases, with 17 bases left in between. CDR3 residues: CASSDWFHRGPGELFF. The CDR3 DNA follows: TGTGCCAGCAGTGATTGGTTTCACAGAGGGCCCGGGGAGCTGTTTTTT.

This sequence joins TRBV5-1 and TRBJ2-7, with 9 bases matching TRBD1. CDR3 length: 20 amino acids. V shed 4 bases, J shed 5 bases, and the junction held 25 bases outside the gene matches. Germline CDR1 is SGHRS and CDR2 is YFSETQ. CDR3: CASSELGLGAQTGGVNEQYF. CDR3 DNA sequence: TGCGCCAGCAGCGAATTGGGTCTAGGGGCGCAAACAGGGGGCGTCAACGAGCAGTACTTC.

This clone was seen a handful of times. This chain links TRBV2 with TRBJ1-3, with TRBD1 as a possible D gene (6 bases). CDR3 length equals 16 residues. The germline V and J ends were trimmed by 7 bases and 1 base, with 17 bases remaining between them. The germline V gene encodes CDR1 SNHLY and CDR2 FYNNEI. CDR3 loop: CASTRTAAPSGNTIYF. The CDR3 nucleotides are TGTGCCAGCACCCGGACAGCCGCTCCATCTGGAAACACCATATATTTT.

Turning to this clone: This CDR3 is also generated by other DNA sequences in the sample. The genes are TRBV5-6 and TRBJ2-7; possible D gene TRBD2, 5 bases. Germline CDR1 and CDR2: SGHDT and YYEEEE. Trimming took off 2 bases at V and 2 bases at J, with 8 bases between the two ends. The CDR3 length is 13 residues. The DNA of the CDR3 is TGTGCCAGCAGCTTTGGAGGAGCCTACGAGCAGTACTTC. Residues: CASSFGGAYEQYF.

The CDR3, as DNA: TGTGCCAGCAGTTTAATGCAGGGCAACTATGGCTACACCTTC. Translation: CASSLMQGNYGYTF. The chain uses TRBV27 and TRBJ1-2; maybe TRBD1 (5 bases). Trimming stripped 2 bases from V and 2 bases from J, with 9 bases between. The germline gives CDR1 MNHEY, CDR2 SMNVEV (reference sequence). This CDR3 contains 14 residues.

Of note for this clone: One end of the junction varies from germline; a read error may be responsible. This chain connects TRBV7-9 to TRBJ2-7; D might be TRBD2 (6 bases). The CDR3 spans 14 residues. Germline CDR1 and CDR2: SEHNR and FQNEAQ (reference sequence). The CDR3: CASGLATSIYEQYF. In DNA form, the CDR3 reads TGTGCCAGCGGCTTGGCAACTAGCATCTACGAGCAGTACTTC.

Notes on this clone: Distinct nucleotide sequences in the sample also encode this CDR3. The CDR3 spells CASSIDRVGNQPQHF. The CDR3 coding sequence is TGTGCCAGTAGTATAGATCGGGTCGGCAATCAGCCCCAGCATTTT. The J gene is TRBJ1-5, the V gene TRBV19; D not certain. V lost 0 bases and J 2 bases, leaving 8 bases between the germline ends. The CDR3 loop spans 15 amino acids. Germline CDR1 LNHDA, CDR2 SQIVND (reference sequence). The whole variable domain, filled in from reference TRBV19 and TRBJ1-5, reads DGGITQSPKYLFRKEGQNVTLSCEQNLNHDAMYWYRQDPGQGLRLIYYSQIVNDFQKGDIAEGYSVSREKKESFPLTVTSAQKNPTAFYLCASSIDRVGNQPQHFGDGTRLSIL.

This rearrangement joins TRBV10-3 to TRBJ2-3; D is ambiguous. The CDR3 spans 13 residues. CDR1 and CDR2 from the germline V gene are ENHRY and SYGVKD. Trimming removed 2 bases at V and 12 bases at J, with 15 bases between. The DNA of the CDR3 is TGTGCCATCAGTGAGCAGTTGACCCAGGCCCAGTATTTT. Amino acid sequence: CAISEQLTQAQYF.

The chain uses TRBV4-3 and TRBJ2-7; 8 nucleotides agree with TRBD1. The CDR3 length is 15 residues. Germline CDR1 LGHNA, CDR2 YSLEER. J gave up 7 bases and V 1 base, and 9 bases lay outside the gene matches. CDR3 in amino acids: CASSQVWQGALEQYF. CDR3 bases: TGCGCCAGCAGCCAAGTGTGGCAGGGGGCGCTGGAGCAGTACTTC.

V usage is TRBV19 and J usage is TRBJ2-7, with D hard to call. CDR1 is LNHDA, CDR2 SQIVND, per germline (reference sequence). V was trimmed by 3 bases and J by 3 bases, leaving 12 bases between them. The CDR3 totals 14 residues. In DNA, the CDR3 is TGTGCCAGTAGTATTTCCCCAGGACGCTACGAGCAGTACTTC. This sequence encodes CASSISPGRYEQYF.

The chain is built from TRBV29-1 and TRBJ2-1, with D maybe TRBD2 (6 bases). Trimming left V 5 bases short and J 9 bases short, with 11 bases between. Germline V gene sequence: CDR1 SQVTM, CDR2 ANQGSEA. The CDR3 length is 11 residues. The CDR3, as DNA: TGCAGCGTTTTAGGAGGGAGTGAGCAGTTCTTC. Its protein is CSVLGGSEQFF.